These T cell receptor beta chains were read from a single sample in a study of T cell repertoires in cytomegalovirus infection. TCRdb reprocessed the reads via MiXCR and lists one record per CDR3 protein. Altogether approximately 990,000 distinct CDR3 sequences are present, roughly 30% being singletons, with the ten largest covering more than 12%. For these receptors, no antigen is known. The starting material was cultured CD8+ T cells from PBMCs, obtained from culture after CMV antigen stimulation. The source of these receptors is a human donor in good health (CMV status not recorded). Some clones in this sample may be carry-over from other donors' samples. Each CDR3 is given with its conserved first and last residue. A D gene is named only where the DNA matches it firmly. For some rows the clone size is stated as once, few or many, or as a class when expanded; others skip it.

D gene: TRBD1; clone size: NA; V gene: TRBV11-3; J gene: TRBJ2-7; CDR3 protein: CASSISTGGLNEQYF; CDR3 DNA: TGTGCCAGCAGCATCTCGACAGGGGGCCTGAACGAGCAGTACTTC
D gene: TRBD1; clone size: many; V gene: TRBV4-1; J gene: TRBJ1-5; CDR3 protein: CASSLVGQSNQPQHF; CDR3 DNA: TGCGCCAGCAGCCTCGTGGGACAGTCAAATCAGCCCCAGCATTTT
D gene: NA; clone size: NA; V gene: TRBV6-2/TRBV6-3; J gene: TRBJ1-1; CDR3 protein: CATNGAEQMNTEAFF; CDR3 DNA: TGTGCCACTAACGGGGCAGAACAAATGAACACTGAAGCTTTCTTT
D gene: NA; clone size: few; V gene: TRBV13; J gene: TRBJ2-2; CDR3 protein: CASGPGHSQVGELFF; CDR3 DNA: TGTGCCAGCGGACCCGGACACTCACAAGTCGGGGAGCTGTTTTTT
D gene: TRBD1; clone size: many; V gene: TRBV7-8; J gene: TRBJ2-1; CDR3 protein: CASSFPRTGLLKYEQFF; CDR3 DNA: TGTGCCAGCAGCTTTCCTCGGACAGGCCTTCTAAAATATGAGCAGTTCTTC
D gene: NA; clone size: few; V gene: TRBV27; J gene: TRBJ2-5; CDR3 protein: CASSLGQLQTQYF; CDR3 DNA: TGTGCCAGCAGTTTGGGACAACTCCAGACCCAGTACTTC
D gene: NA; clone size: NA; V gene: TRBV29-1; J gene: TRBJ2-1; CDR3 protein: CSVEEGVVNGQFF; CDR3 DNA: TGCAGCGTTGAAGAAGGTGTAGTCAATGGGCAGTTCTTC
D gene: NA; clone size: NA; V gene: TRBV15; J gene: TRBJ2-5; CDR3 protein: CATSRDGTAGETQYF; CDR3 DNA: TGTGCCACCAGCAGAGACGGGACAGCGGGGGAGACCCAGTACTTC
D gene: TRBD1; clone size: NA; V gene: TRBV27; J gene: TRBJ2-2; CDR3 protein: CASAPQGAYTGELFF; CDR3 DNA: TGTGCCAGCGCCCCTCAGGGGGCCTACACCGGGGAGCTGTTTTTT
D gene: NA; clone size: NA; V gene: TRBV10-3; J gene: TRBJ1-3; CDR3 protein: CAISPEGIVNTIYF; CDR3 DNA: TGTGCCATCAGTCCCGAGGGAATTGTGAACACCATATATTTT
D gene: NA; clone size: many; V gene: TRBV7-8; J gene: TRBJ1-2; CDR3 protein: CASSPRDRTNYGYTF; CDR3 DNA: TGTGCCAGCAGCCCTCGGGACCGAACTAACTATGGCTACACCTTC
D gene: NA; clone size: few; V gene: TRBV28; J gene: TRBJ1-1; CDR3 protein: CASRFDRLNTEAFF; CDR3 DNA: TGTGCCAGCAGGTTCGACAGGTTGAACACTGAAGCTTTCTTT
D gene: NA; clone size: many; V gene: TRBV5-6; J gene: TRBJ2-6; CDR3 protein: CASSSGGTGWANVLTF; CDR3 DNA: TGTGCCAGCAGCTCGGGAGGGACAGGATGGGCCAACGTCCTGACTTTC
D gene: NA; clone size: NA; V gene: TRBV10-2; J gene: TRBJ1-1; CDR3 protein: CASSESTRWDTEAFF; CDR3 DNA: TGCGCCAGCAGTGAGTCGACTAGGTGGGACACTGAAGCTTTCTTT
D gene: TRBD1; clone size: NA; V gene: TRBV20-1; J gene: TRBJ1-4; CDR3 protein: CSARDLPGGHTNEKLFF; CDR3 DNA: TGCAGTGCTAGAGATCTGCCAGGGGGCCACACTAATGAAAAACTGTTTTTT
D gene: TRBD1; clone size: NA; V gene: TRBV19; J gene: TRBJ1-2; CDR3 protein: CASSIEGAFGYTF; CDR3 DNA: TGTGCCAGTAGTATCGAGGGGGCTTTTGGCTACACCTTC
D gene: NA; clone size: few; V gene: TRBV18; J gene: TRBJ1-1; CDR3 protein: CASSPRDPEAFF; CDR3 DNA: TGTGCCAGCTCACCACGGGACCCTGAAGCTTTCTTT
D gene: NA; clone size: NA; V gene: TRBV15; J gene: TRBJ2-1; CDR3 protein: CATSRSGGLNEQFF; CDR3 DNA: TGTGCCACCAGCAGGTCCGGCGGGTTAAATGAGCAGTTCTTC